The next 26 T cell receptor beta chains were all read from a single sample in a study of blood T cell repertoires in COVID-19. The method was immunoSEQ multiplex PCR; TCRdb's version includes in-frame clones alone and lacks a portion of them. This sample carries around 150,000 clones, approximately 80% of them seen once, and the ten largest clones take approximately 8%. The sample comprised peripheral blood. These receptors were obtained from a man in his sixties with acute or convalescent COVID-19.

The chain links TRBV25-1 to TRBJ1-1; 8 bases match TRBD1. The germline V gene encodes CDR1 MGHDK and CDR2 SYGVNS. This CDR3 has 12 residues. Germline trimming cut 5 bases from V and 10 bases from J; bases unmatched to any gene: 6. CDR3 sequence: CASSRQGPGAFF. The CDR3 nucleotides read TGTGCCAGCAGTAGACAGGGGCCTGGAGCTTTCTTT. The variable domain in full, with the rest retrieved from reference TRBV25-1 and TRBJ1-1, is EADIYQTPRYLVIGTGKKITLECSQTMGHDKMYWYQQDPGMELHLIHYSYGVNSTEKGDLSSESTVSRIRTEHFPLTLESARPSHTSQYLCASSRQGPGAFFGQGTRLTVV.

The V and J genes are TRBV6-5 and TRBJ1-5; D is perhaps TRBD1 (5 bases). From germline, CDR1 is MNHEY and CDR2 SVGAGI. V was cut by 2 bases and J by 2 bases, with 10 bases left in between. CDR3 length equals 15 residues. The CDR3 DNA reads as TGTGCCAGCAGTTACAACGGGGGTGGCAATCAGCCCCAGCATTTT. Protein sequence: CASSYNGGGNQPQHF.

The rearrangement uses TRBV5-1 and TRBJ1-1; tentatively, D is TRBD1 (5 bases). CDR1 and CDR2 from the germline V gene are SGHRS and YFSETQ. V lost 2 bases, J lost 7 bases, and 15 bases lay in between. The CDR3 sequence is 14 residues long. CDR3 residues: CASSLDGGTREAFF. The CDR3 DNA sequence: TGCGCCAGCAGCTTAGATGGGGGGACCCGTGAAGCTTTCTTT.

The CDR3 here is CASSYSTRNLYGYTF. The CDR3 region has the DNA TGTGCCAGCAGTTACTCGACCAGGAACCTCTATGGCTACACCTTC. This sequence joins TRBV6-2 or TRBV6-3 and TRBJ1-2, with D hard to call. This CDR3 has 15 amino acids. Trimming took 0 bases from V and 4 from J, leaving 12 bases between them. Germline CDR1 reads MNHEY; CDR2 reads SVGEGT.

V usage is TRBV5-5 and J usage is TRBJ2-7, with TRBD2 matching 7 bases. J gave up 4 bases and V 3 bases, and 7 bases lay outside the gene matches. This CDR3 comprises 14 residues. CDR1 is SGHKS and CDR2 is YYEKEE in the germline V gene (reference sequence). The chain's CDR3 is CASSSDVGGYEQYF. DNA for the CDR3: TGTGCCAGCAGCTCGGACGTGGGGGGGTACGAGCAGTACTTC.

As regards this clone: Other DNA sequences of this sample code for an identical CDR3. The V gene is TRBV11-3, the J gene TRBJ2-1, with D possibly TRBD1 on 5 matching bases. CDR3 size: 13 residues. Trimming stripped 1 base from V and 8 bases from J, with 9 bases between. The germline CDR1 and CDR2 sequences are SGHNT and YENEEA. The CDR3 loop is CASSLGQGDEQFF. The CDR3 DNA reads TGTGCCAGCAGCTTAGGTCAGGGCGATGAGCAGTTCTTC. Filled out from reference TRBV11-3 and TRBJ2-1, the complete variable domain reads EAGVVQSPRYKIIEKKQPVAFWCNPISGHNTLYWYLQNLGQGPELLIRYENEEAVDDSQLPKDRFSAERLKGVDSTLKIQPAELGDSAVYLCASSLGQGDEQFFGPGTRLTVL.

In its sample, this clone was seen a few times. Other DNA sequences in the sample encode the same CDR3. This rearrangement joins TRBV19 to TRBJ1-6; 8 bases agree with TRBD1. Trimming removed 6 bases from V and 9 bases from J; junction bases left unmatched: 4. This CDR3 has 13 residues. Germline V gene data show CDR1 as LNHDA and CDR2 as SQIVND (reference sequence). CDR3: CASSTDRGSPLHF. The CDR3 DNA reads TGTGCCAGTAGCACAGACAGGGGTTCACCCCTCCACTTT.

This clone was observed a handful of times. The chain has TRBV4-1 and TRBJ1-3, with 7 positions matching TRBD1. Germline V gene sequence: CDR1 MGHRA, CDR2 YSYEKL. The V gene end was trimmed by 1 base and the J gene end by 0 bases; junction bases not matched to a gene: 6. The CDR3 consists of 17 residues. The CDR3 coding sequence is TGCGCCAGCAGCCAAGCGGGGGCAGGGGGCTCTGGAAACACCATATATTTT. Translated: CASSQAGAGGSGNTIYF.

This chain connects TRBV24-1 to TRBJ2-1; D is perhaps TRBD1 (6 bases). The CDR3 has 13 residues. Deletions cut 9 bases from V and 8 bases from J, with 16 bases between. Germline CDR1 reads KGHDR; CDR2 reads SFDVKD. The CDR3 protein is CATSAGDGYEQFF. The CDR3, as DNA: TGTGCCACCTCGGCAGGGGATGGCTATGAGCAGTTCTTC.

V is TRBV6-2 or TRBV6-3 and J is TRBJ2-5, with TRBD1 matching over 9 bases. V lost 3 bases and J lost 1; bases outside the gene matches: 12. The germline V gene encodes CDR1 MNHEY and CDR2 SVGEGT. The CDR3 consists of 18 residues. In DNA form, the CDR3 reads TGTGCCAGCAGTTATCGCCGGGACAGGGTATTATCCCAAGAGACCCAGTACTTC. Protein product: CASSYRRDRVLSQETQYF.

This clone showed up just a few times. The chain uses TRBV4-3 and TRBJ1-4; D is perhaps TRBD1 (5 bases). Germline V lookup: CDR1 LGHNA, CDR2 YSLEER. CDR3 size: 17 residues. V was cut by 0 bases and J by 8 bases, with 19 bases left in between. The CDR3: CASSQDRTIQGEEKLFF. CDR3 DNA sequence: TGCGCCAGCAGCCAAGATAGGACTATCCAGGGAGAGGAAAAACTGTTTTTT.

This clone occurred once. V and J are TRBV5-1 and TRBJ1-6; D is ambiguous. CDR1 and CDR2 from the germline V gene are SGHRS and YFSETQ. Trimming stripped 0 bases from V and 0 bases from J, with 7 bases between. This CDR3 has 16 amino acids. The CDR3 DNA reads TGCGCCAGCAGCTTGGTTGGAGGCTCCTATAATTCACCCCTCCACTTT. It is translated as CASSLVGGSYNSPLHF.

This clone came up a few times. This sequence joins TRBV4-2 and TRBJ2-7, with a weak D call TRBD1 (5 bases). The CDR3 covers 14 residues. CDR1 and CDR2 (germline): LGHNA, YNFKEQ. V was trimmed by 1 base and J by 8 bases, leaving 15 bases between them. CDR3 loop: CASSQGTSPTQQYF. The CDR3 DNA follows: TGTGCCAGCAGCCAAGGGACATCTCCTACGCAGCAGTACTTC.

This clone came up a few times. This sequence joins TRBV19 and TRBJ2-7; 7 bases match TRBD2. Germline V CDR1 and CDR2: LNHDA, SQIVND (reference sequence). J lost 4 bases, V lost 5 bases, and 8 bases had no gene match. The CDR3 spans 14 residues. The CDR3 loop reads CASSSGGTEYEQYF. In DNA form, the CDR3 reads TGTGCCAGTAGTTCGGGGGGTACAGAGTACGAGCAGTACTTC.

The chain has TRBV19 and TRBJ2-7; D perhaps matches TRBD1 (5 bases). CDR3 length equals 13 residues. The ends were cut back, 5 bases at V and 2 bases at J, with 10 bases in the middle. The V gene's germline CDR1 is LNHDA and CDR2 SQIVND (reference sequence). DNA for the CDR3: TGTGCCAGTAGTTACGGCAGGGCCTACGAGCAGTACTTC. It specifies CASSYGRAYEQYF.

The J gene is TRBJ1-4, the V gene TRBV2; 7 bases fit TRBD1. The V gene's germline CDR1 is SNHLY and CDR2 FYNNEI. V gave up 5 bases and J gave up 5 bases; unmatched junction bases: 8. The CDR3 is made up of 15 amino acids. The CDR3 protein is CASSTPGTVNEKLFF. CDR3 nucleotides: TGTGCCAGCAGTACCCCCGGGACAGTAAATGAAAAACTGTTTTTT.

The chain employs TRBV9 and TRBJ2-2, with D possibly being TRBD1 (5 bases). The germline gives CDR1 SGDLS, CDR2 YYNGEE. This CDR3 region has 15 residues. V was cut by 0 bases and J by 2 bases, with 8 bases left in between. The CDR3 region is CASSVVGQNTGELFF. CDR3 in DNA: TGTGCCAGCAGCGTAGTTGGACAAAACACCGGGGAGCTGTTTTTT.

The genes are TRBV4-1 and TRBJ1-1; 7 bases fit TRBD1. V was pared by 0 bases and J by 4 bases, with 5 bases of the junction left unmatched. Germline CDR1 and CDR2: MGHRA and YSYEKL. The CDR3 has 15 residues. The CDR3 region is CASSQDGGQATEAFF. Written as DNA, the CDR3 is TGCGCCAGCAGCCAAGATGGCGGACAGGCCACTGAAGCTTTCTTT.

A few counts support this clone. The genes are TRBV4-1 and TRBJ2-7; D call uncertain. Trimming cost V 2 bases and J 5 bases, with 4 bases left between them. The CDR3 loop spans 11 amino acids. The germline CDR1 and CDR2 sequences are MGHRA and YSYEKL. The CDR3 protein is CASSQLDEQYF. DNA for the CDR3: TGCGCCAGCAGCCAACTAGACGAGCAGTACTTC.

The genes are TRBV7-3 and TRBJ1-2; D may be TRBD1 (5 bases). V gave up 3 bases and J gave up 6 bases, with 14 bases separating them. This CDR3 comprises 14 residues. Germline V gene lookup returns CDR1 SGHTA and CDR2 FQGTGA. The CDR3 DNA reads as TGTGCCAGCAGCTTTAGTCGGCGGGGACATGGCTACACCTTC. Its protein is CASSFSRRGHGYTF.

V is TRBV24-1 and J is TRBJ2-7; 8 nucleotides line up with TRBD2. V lost 1 base to trimming and J lost 3 bases; unmatched junction nucleotides: 4. There are 15 residues in the CDR3. CDR1 KGHDR and CDR2 SFDVKD come from the germline V gene. For the CDR3, the DNA is TGTGCCACCAGTGATTTTAACGGGGGGGGCTACGAGCAGTACTTC. Translating gives CATSDFNGGGYEQYF.

The chain links TRBV5-1 to TRBJ2-2, with 10 nucleotides matching TRBD1. The CDR3 runs 16 residues. Germline CDR1 is SGHRS and CDR2 is YFSETQ. The V and J ends lost 3 bases and 3 bases, in that order; junction bases with no gene match: 5. The CDR3 here is CASSYLDRGHTGELFF. The CDR3 nucleotides read TGCGCCAGCAGCTATTTAGACAGGGGGCACACCGGGGAGCTGTTTTTT.

V is TRBV10-3 and J is TRBJ1-1; the D is unclear. CDR3 length: 13 amino acids. Trimming left V 10 bases short and J 5 bases short, with 17 bases between. Germline CDR1 and CDR2: ENHRY and SYGVKD. CDR3 bases: TGTGCCACGCGACCCGACCTAGAAACTGAAGCTTTCTTT. It specifies CATRPDLETEAFF.

V is TRBV7-2 and J is TRBJ2-3, with 8 bases fitting TRBD2. The ends lost 3 bases at V and 5 bases at J; junction bases unmatched: 7. Per the germline V gene, CDR1 is SGHTA and CDR2 is FQGNSA. The CDR3 runs to 15 residues. CDR3 nucleotides: TGTGCCAGCAGCTTTCCGACGGGGGGGAAAGATACGCAGTATTTT. Translating gives CASSFPTGGKDTQYF.

The rearrangement links TRBV5-4 to TRBJ2-7, with 7 bases identical to TRBD1. The CDR3 contains 15 residues. Germline CDR1 is SGHNT and CDR2 is YYREEE (reference sequence). V lost 1 base, J lost 5 bases, and 9 bases stayed unmatched. This chain's CDR3 is CASSLRQGSWDEQYF. The CDR3 region has the DNA TGTGCCAGCAGCTTGAGACAGGGCTCTTGGGACGAGCAGTACTTC.

This sequence joins TRBV4-3 and TRBJ2-4; TRBD2 agrees at 7 bases. The germline gives CDR1 LGHNA, CDR2 YSLEER. J was trimmed by 7 bases and V by 1 base; bases with no gene match: 13. The CDR3 is 17 amino acids. The CDR3: CASSQGAAVRRENIQYF. The CDR3, as DNA: TGCGCCAGCAGCCAAGGAGCGGCCGTGCGGCGGGAGAACATTCAGTACTTC.